This is a list of T cell receptor beta chains from one sample in a study of blood T cell repertoires in COVID-19. TCRdb keeps only in-frame clones here, not all; method: immunoSEQ multiplex PCR. The sample lists about 410,000 clones; approximately 89% were seen once. The source material was peripheral blood. The receptors here all came from a woman aged 35 to 49 with COVID-19, enrolled during active disease. The CDR3 runs from the conserved cysteine through the conserved F or W. D genes are given only for firm matches. Where a row states a size, it is once, few, many or the class of an expanded clone; other rows omit it.

cdr3_nt,cdr3_aa,v_call,d_call,clone_size,j_call
TGTGCCAGCAGTCCCGGACAGGGGAGGTATGGCTACACCTTC,CASSPGQGRYGYTF,TRBV6-5,TRBD1,once,TRBJ1-2
TGTGCCAGCAGGTCCGGGACAGGGTCCCTGGAGCAGTACTTC,CASRSGTGSLEQYF,TRBV28,TRBD1,.,TRBJ2-7
TGTGCCAGCAGCGCCCGACAGGGTACTTATGGCTACACCTTC,CASSARQGTYGYTF,TRBV7-3,TRBD1,once,TRBJ1-2
TGTGCCAGCACCCTTCGGGGTAACACTGAAGCTTTCTTT,CASTLRGNTEAFF,TRBV7-9,.,.,TRBJ1-1
TGTGCCTGGAGGCCGGGACAGGATTATGGCTACACCTTC,CAWRPGQDYGYTF,TRBV30,TRBD1,.,TRBJ1-2
TGTGCCAGCAGTTCGCAGGGAAGGACTGAAGCTTTCTTT,CASSSQGRTEAFF,TRBV28,.,.,TRBJ1-1
TGCAGCGTTGGACAGTCTGGGGCCAACGTCCTGACTTTC,CSVGQSGANVLTF,TRBV29-1,.,.,TRBJ2-6
TGTGCCAGCAGTACAACAGACAGGGCCCACTTT,CASSTTDRAHF,TRBV28,TRBD1,.,TRBJ1-6
TGCGCCAGCAGCCAAAACCGGGACAGCCTCTACGAGCAGTACTTC,CASSQNRDSLYEQYF,TRBV4-3,TRBD1,.,TRBJ2-7
TGTGCCAGCAGAACCCCGACAGGGGGCTATGAAAAACTGTTTTTT,CASRTPTGGYEKLFF,TRBV28,TRBD1,.,TRBJ1-4
TGTGCCAGCAGCTTAGTCGGACAGGGTACTTATGGCTACACCTTC,CASSLVGQGTYGYTF,TRBV11-2,TRBD1,.,TRBJ1-2
TGCGCCAGCAGCCCCCCGGGACTAGCGGGAGGGCCCCTCGGTGAGCAGTTCTTC,CASSPPGLAGGPLGEQFF,TRBV5-1,TRBD2,.,TRBJ2-1
TGTGCCAGCAGCGCCAAACAGGCCTATTCTAATGAGCAGTTCTTC,CASSAKQAYSNEQFF,TRBV9,.,.,TRBJ2-1
TGCGCCAGCAGCTTGGCCGGGTGGGAGACCCAGTACTTC,CASSLAGWETQYF,TRBV5-1,.,.,TRBJ2-5
TGTGCCTGGAGTGGCCAGACTCGACTGCCTGAAGCTTTCTTT,CAWSGQTRLPEAFF,TRBV30,.,.,TRBJ1-1
TGTGCCAGCAGCTTGAAACCGAGCTCTGGAAACACCATATATTTT,CASSLKPSSGNTIYF,TRBV7-2,.,.,TRBJ1-3
TGTGCCAGCTCCGGGGCGGGAGGCACTGAAGCTTTCTTT,CASSGAGGTEAFF,TRBV18,.,.,TRBJ1-1
TGTGCCAGCAGTCCGACTGAATTCAATCAGCCCCAGCATTTT,CASSPTEFNQPQHF,TRBV28,.,.,TRBJ1-5
TGTGCCAGCAGTTTATTTCAGGGCGGCTTCTACAATGAGCAGTTCTTC,CASSLFQGGFYNEQFF,TRBV28,.,.,TRBJ2-1
TGTGCCAGCAGTTTAGTCAGATCCACCGGGGAGCTGTTTTTT,CASSLVRSTGELFF,TRBV27,.,.,TRBJ2-2
TGTGCCAGCAGTGCCGGGGACAGTAGGAGGCTTTATGGCTACACCTTC,CASSAGDSRRLYGYTF,TRBV27,TRBD1,.,TRBJ1-2
TGTGCCAGCAGCTTACGAGGTCGGTACGAGCAGTACTTC,CASSLRGRYEQYF,TRBV7-9,.,.,TRBJ2-7
TGTGCCAGCAGCTTCGGACTAGCGGGCACAGATACGCAGTATTTT,CASSFGLAGTDTQYF,TRBV7-2,TRBD2,.,TRBJ2-3
TGCGCCAGCTCCTGGCAGGGGGGATATGGCTACACCTTC,CASSWQGGYGYTF,TRBV4-3,TRBD1,.,TRBJ1-2
TGTGCCAGCAGTTGGCCGGGGTCGGGTCAGCCCCAGCATTTT,CASSWPGSGQPQHF,TRBV28,.,once,TRBJ1-5
TGTGCCAGCAGTCCCTCGGGGGGTCCCTACGAGCAGTACTTC,CASSPSGGPYEQYF,TRBV27,TRBD2,.,TRBJ2-7
TGTGCCAGCAGCTTAACCGAGACACGAAGGACCCTCCACTTT,CASSLTETRRTLHF,TRBV7-8,.,.,TRBJ1-6
TGTGCCAGCAGCGTCTCCACTAGCGGGGGGGCCGAAGAGTATTTT,CASSVSTSGGAEEYF,TRBV9,TRBD2,.,TRBJ2-3